This T cell receptor (beta chain) originates from a study of blood T cell repertoires in COVID-19. For the study at large: Donors in the United States, Italy and Spain gave samples during acute or convalescent COVID-19. The analysed material was cDNA or gDNA that came from T cells, B-cell-depleted T cells, or PBMCs.

In the original workflow: Amplifying reference gene primers gave estimates of nucleated cell counts. Using immunoSEQ multiplex PCR, the repertoire was profiled, and TCRdb retains in-frame clones only, with some absent. Clonal size and the V and J genes are those of that table, whereas D and trimming came from the DNA. The sample lists under 60,000 clones; about four fifths were seen once. CDR1 and CDR2 from the germline V gene are LNHDA and SQIVND (reference sequence). The V end was cut by 3 bases, the J end by 3 bases, with 15 bases between. The CDR3 is made up of 15 amino acids. This TCR came from a human donor in a cohort sampled during active COVID-19. V is TRBV19 and J is TRBJ2-7; D is perhaps TRBD2 (5 bases). Material: peripheral blood. The CDR3 sequence: CASSIRAVTLYEQYF. As DNA, the CDR3 is TGTGCCAGTAGTATTCGAGCGGTTACTCTCTACGAGCAGTACTTC.